This TCR beta chain is drawn from a study of cytomegalovirus exposure and HLA in healthy donors. Overall study: Assignment to the Caucasian-associated ancestry cluster applied to approximately 80% of the roughly 420 genotyped donors. Study-level findings and limits: Reported findings show TCR beta sequences accurately forecast HLA-A and HLA-B alleles in most subjects. TCR beta V- and J-gene trimming was later associated with a missense DCLRE1C variant. Sequencing depth across donors, presence/absence analyses assumed, was roughly uniform.

A multiplex PCR was run with 60 Vbeta primers and 13 Jbeta primers. Clones were sequenced by immunoSEQ multiplex PCR, and TCRdb holds only the in-frame ones, with some missing. The table records 140,000 to 150,000 clones, 88% of them present only once. Comments on this clone: The antigen is unknown.

Germline V gives CDR1 SGHNT, CDR2 YYREEE (reference sequence). The CDR3 has 14 residues. The V gene lost 2 bases and the J gene lost 0 bases, with 8 bases spanning the gap. The chain couples TRBV5-4 to TRBJ1-2; D call uncertain. This TCR was recovered from a woman in her 40s in good health and CMV-seronegative. Sequencing input: PBMCs. The CDR3 protein is CASSFSVTNYGYTF. CDR3 sequence (DNA): TGTGCCAGCAGCTTTAGTGTAACTAACTATGGCTACACCTTC. Full variable domain (remainder filled in from reference TRBV5-4 and TRBJ1-2): ETGVTQSPTHLIKTRGQQVTLRCSSQSGHNTVSWYQQALGQGPQFIFQYYREEENGRGNFPPRFSGLQFPNYSSELNVNALELDDSALYLCASSFSVTNYGYTFGSGTRLTVV.